This entry lists 18 T cell receptor beta chains sequenced from one sample in a study of T cells in women clearing cervical HPV infection. Data came from immunoSEQ multiplex PCR; TCRdb stores just in-frame clones and leaves some out. The sample's table shows about 34,000 clones. The material sequenced was blood buffy coat. Receptors were obtained from a woman between 18 and 70 years old with a cervical HPV16 infection that either progressed to CIN3+ or cleared (not recorded which).

On this clone: The sequenced fragment ends 3 residues before the CDR3 boundary, so the rest is inferred from the germline J gene. V and J are TRBV6-4 and TRBJ2-3, with TRBD1 as a possible D gene (6 bases). CDR3 size: 13 residues. Trimming stripped 5 bases from V and 6 bases from J, with 12 bases between. Germline values: CDR1 MRHNA, CDR2 SNTAGT. CDR3 DNA (partial): TGTGCCAGCAGTCTGGACAGTTCGGATACG. This sequence encodes CASSLDSSDT. The full CDR3 is CASSLDSSDTQYF.

On this clone: The read ends 3 residues before the CDR3 terminus; that terminus is restored from the germline J gene. The J gene is TRBJ2-7, the V gene TRBV20-1; TRBD1 aligns across 7 bases. The J segment lost 3 bases and the V segment lost 6 bases, leaving 8 bases of the junction unmatched. Germline V gene data show CDR1 as DFQATT and CDR2 as SNEGSKA (reference sequence). The CDR3 is 13 residues long. The CDR3 protein is CSAELTGLYEQYF. CDR3 DNA, as far as it was read: TGCAGTGCGGAACTGACAGGGCTCTACGAG.

The covered CDR3 bases are TGCAGCGTCGTGTTTTGGGGGCAGGCTAATGAAAAG. This codes for CSVVFWGQANEK. The full CDR3 protein reads CSVVFWGQANEKLFF. The rearrangement uses TRBV29-1 and TRBJ2-2, with D maybe TRBD1 (6 bases). The read terminates 3 residues ahead of where the CDR3 ends, so the germline J gene completes it. In germline, CDR1 is SQVTM, CDR2 ANQGSEA. The CDR3 length is 15 residues.

On this clone itself: The read stops 3 residues short of the end of the CDR3; the missing end is completed from the germline J gene. The chain combines TRBV7-2 with TRBJ2-4, with 8 nucleotides matching TRBD1. Germline V lookup: CDR1 SGHTA, CDR2 FQGNSA. The CDR3 runs to 13 residues. CDR3 DNA, as far as it was read: TGTGCCAGCAGCTTAGGCCCGGGACAGGTT. This encodes CASSLGPGQV. The CDR3 reads in full as CASSLGPGQVQYF.

As concerns this clone: The CDR3 goes on 3 residues after the read ends, and that part is filled in from the germline J gene. The chain couples TRBV7-8 to TRBJ2-1; no clear D. Trimming pared 5 bases from V and 4 bases from J, leaving 18 bases between. Germline V CDR1 and CDR2: SGHVS, FQNEAQ. The CDR3 length is 16 residues. CDR3 protein: CASSRRRWVGYNEQFF. Incomplete CDR3 DNA: TGTGCCAGCAGCCGCCGACGGTGGGTCGGGTACAATGAG.

Concerning this clone itself: The read ends 3 residues early relative to the CDR3; the germline J gene fills the gap. V gene TRBV30 combines with J gene TRBJ1-1; no definite D call. The CDR3 runs to 13 residues. V was trimmed by 7 bases and J by 0 bases, leaving 12 bases between them. CDR1 and CDR2 (germline): GTSNPN, SVGIG (reference sequence). CDR3 loop: CASQEGMNTEAFF. The CDR3 DNA, read in part, is TGTGCCTCTCAGGAAGGTATGAACACTGAA.

Comment on this clone: The sequence runs out 3 residues before the end of the CDR3; the remainder is reconstructed from the germline J gene. The V call is TRBV20-1, the J call TRBJ2-3, with D maybe TRBD2 (5 bases). The V end lost 2 bases, the J end lost 0 bases, and 15 bases lay between the germline ends. Germline V gene data show CDR1 as DFQATT and CDR2 as SNEGSKA (reference sequence). The CDR3 extends over 16 amino acids. Partial CDR3 DNA: TGCAGTGCTAGACAGCTCGTAGCGACTAGCACAGATACG. Translating it yields CSARQLVATSTDT. The CDR3, in full, reads CSARQLVATSTDTQYF.

Of note for this clone: An end of the junction differs from the germline gene, which may be a read error. CDR3 DNA (partial): TGTGCCGGCAGCTTAGTCGCAGGGGCTCCTCAGCCC. Translating gives CAGSLVAGAPQP. The entire CDR3 sequence reads CAGSLVAGAPQPQHF. The chain links TRBV7-3 to TRBJ1-5; perhaps TRBD1 as D (6 bases). The read is 3 residues too short to cover the CDR3 end, so that end is filled in from the germline J gene. CDR1 and CDR2 from the germline V gene are SGHTA and FQGTGA. The CDR3 runs 15 residues.

As to this clone: The CDR3 end is not reached by the read, which stops 3 residues before it; the germline J gene fills it in. The chain joins TRBV7-9 to TRBJ1-1; D might be TRBD1 (5 bases). This CDR3 has 12 amino acids. Germline V lookup: CDR1 SEHNR, CDR2 FQNEAQ (reference sequence). CDR3 region: CASSLWAGFAFF. The CDR3 bases that were read are TGTGCCAGCAGCTTGTGGGCAGGGTTC.

As to this clone: From the germline J gene comes the end of the CDR3, since the read stops 3 residues before it. V and J are TRBV5-1 and TRBJ1-1; no definite D call. Trimming left V 3 bases short and J 5 bases short, with 11 bases between. The CDR3 is 13 amino acids. The germline CDR1 and CDR2 sequences are SGHRS and YFSETQ. The CDR3 bases that were read are TGCGCCAGCAGCTCCCTGCCGGGGACTGAA. Translated: CASSSLPGTE. Given in full, the CDR3 is CASSSLPGTEAFF.

Note on this clone: The missing CDR3 end, 3 residues past where the read stops, is filled in from the germline J gene. V gene TRBV20-1 combines with J gene TRBJ2-1; TRBD2 matches 7 bases. The germline V gene encodes CDR1 DFQATT and CDR2 SNEGSKA (reference sequence). CDR3 length equals 15 residues. V lost 5 bases to trimming and J lost 4 bases; unmatched junction nucleotides: 11. Partial CDR3 DNA: TGCAGTGCTCCTTCGAAGCCCGGGGGGTACAATGAG. Protein product: CSAPSKPGGYNE. The CDR3 reads in full as CSAPSKPGGYNEQFF.

The covered CDR3 bases are TGTGCCAGCAGTCCCGGACAGGGCTCCTACGAG. Protein: CASSPGQGSYE. The CDR3 in full is CASSPGQGSYEQYF. The genes are TRBV5-6 and TRBJ2-7, with 8 bases that match TRBD1. The read gets to within 3 residues of the CDR3 end, and the germline J gene fills in the rest. The ends lost 5 bases at V and 0 bases at J; junction bases unmatched: 4. Germline-derived CDR1 and CDR2 are SGHDT and YYEEEE. The CDR3 is 14 amino acids.

Incomplete CDR3 DNA: TGCAGTGCTTCCGGGACTAGCGGGGGATACGAG. Amino acid sequence: CSASGTSGGYE. The whole CDR3 region reads CSASGTSGGYEQYF. The rearrangement uses TRBV20-1 and TRBJ2-7; TRBD2 agrees at 14 bases. The CDR3 end falls 3 residues outside the read, so it is completed with the germline J gene. CDR1 is DFQATT, CDR2 SNEGSKA, per germline (reference sequence). V was clipped by 5 bases and J by 4 bases; unmatched bases: 4. The CDR3 has 14 residues.

Remarks on this clone: The CDR3 goes on 3 residues after the read ends, and that part is filled in from the germline J gene. The V call is TRBV5-1, the J call TRBJ2-6, with D tentatively TRBD1 (5 bases). CDR3 length: 17 amino acids. Looked up from germline, CDR1 is SGHRS and CDR2 is YFSETQ. The V end lost 7 bases, the J end lost 0 bases, and 17 bases lay between the germline ends. The DNA read from the CDR3 is TGCGCCAGCGGTCCCGAGTTGGGGCTCTCTGGGGCCAACGTC. It translates to CASGPELGLSGANV. From start to end, the CDR3 is CASGPELGLSGANVLTF.

Note on this clone: The read ends 3 residues before the CDR3 terminus; that terminus is restored from the germline J gene. V usage is TRBV20-1 and J usage is TRBJ2-4; a possible D gene is TRBD1 (6 bases). V was clipped by 1 base and J by 6 bases, with 13 bases between them. The CDR3 totals 14 residues. Germline-derived CDR1 and CDR2 are DFQATT and SNEGSKA (reference sequence). Partial CDR3 DNA: TGCAGTGCTAGAGTCAAAAGGACAGTAAACATT. This sequence encodes CSARVKRTVNI. The whole CDR3 is CSARVKRTVNIQYF.

Of note for this clone: The read ends 3 residues early relative to the CDR3; the germline J gene fills the gap. The chain couples TRBV10-3 to TRBJ2-1; no firm D call. The CDR3 totals 12 residues. CDR1 is ENHRY, CDR2 SYGVKD, per germline. Between the trimmed V and J ends, which lost 6 bases and 9 bases, there was a span of 12 bases. The CDR3 here is CAIRTLLAEQFF. The sequenced part of the CDR3 DNA is TGTGCCATCAGGACCCTTTTAGCTGAG.

As to this clone: The observed sequence ends 3 residues before the CDR3 terminus, with the missing tail filled in from the germline J gene. The rearrangement uses TRBV10-3 and TRBJ1-1; perhaps TRBD1 as D (6 bases). The germline V gene encodes CDR1 ENHRY and CDR2 SYGVKD. Trimming took 7 bases from V and 2 from J, leaving 14 bases between them. There are 14 residues in the CDR3. The CDR3 bases that were read are TGTGCCATCACTCGGGACACACTAAACACTGAA. It codes for CAITRDTLNTE. The entire CDR3 protein is CAITRDTLNTEAFF.

About this clone itself: The read ends 3 residues early relative to the CDR3; the germline J gene fills the gap. This chain connects TRBV6-1 to TRBJ2-7; tentatively, D is TRBD1 (5 bases). Trimming pared 1 base from V and 6 bases from J, leaving 19 bases between. The CDR3 loop spans 16 amino acids. Germline lookup yields CDR1 MNHNS and CDR2 SASEGT. The CDR3 loop reads CASSEVLFGAGSEQYF. The sequenced CDR3 bases are TGTGCCAGCAGTGAAGTTCTGTTTGGGGCAGGGTCCGAG.